These 20 T cell receptor beta chains share one sample of origin, sequenced in a study of cytomegalovirus exposure and HLA in healthy donors. PCR primers comprised 60 Vbeta and 13 Jbeta primers. Produced via immunoSEQ multiplex PCR; TCRdb's table is partial and in-frame only. The sample yields 95,000 to 150,000 clones, about 86% seen once. The source material was PBMCs. The receptors derive from a woman aged 40 to 55 in good health and CMV-seronegative.

This clone showed up just once. The rearrangement joins TRBV27 to TRBJ2-7, with TRBD1 matching 8 bases. J lost 0 bases, V lost 2 bases, and 3 bases had no gene match. Germline CDR1 MNHEY, CDR2 SMNVEV (reference sequence). The CDR3 is 15 residues long. The CDR3 loop is CASSLRGQDSYEQYF. In nucleotides, the CDR3 is TGTGCCAGCAGTTTACGGGGACAGGACTCCTACGAGCAGTACTTC.

This clone was counted only a few times. This rearrangement joins TRBV29-1 to TRBJ2-1; possible D gene TRBD1, 6 bases. Germline V gene lookup returns CDR1 SQVTM and CDR2 ANQGSEA. There are 14 residues in the CDR3. V was cut by 6 bases and J by 0 bases, with 12 bases left in between. This chain's CDR3 is CSVMGHNSYNEQFF. The CDR3 DNA follows: TGCAGCGTGATGGGACATAACTCCTACAATGAGCAGTTCTTC.

The chain couples TRBV27 to TRBJ1-4, with unresolved D. CDR3 length: 18 residues. V was shortened by 2 bases and J by 2 bases, with 18 bases between the two germline ends. The V gene's germline CDR1 is MNHEY and CDR2 SMNVEV (reference sequence). The CDR3 spells CASSLRKSGVGTNEKLFF. The CDR3 DNA follows: TGTGCCAGCAGTTTAAGAAAAAGCGGGGTCGGGACTAATGAAAAACTGTTTTTT.

Worth noting for this clone: Other DNA sequences in this sample translate to the same CDR3. This chain links TRBV6-5 with TRBJ1-2, with a tentative D call TRBD1 (6 bases). The CDR3 totals 13 residues. CDR1 MNHEY and CDR2 SVGAGI come from the germline V gene. Trimming left V 6 bases short and J 8 bases short, with 16 bases between. CDR3 protein: CASSRLGGRGYTF. The CDR3 bases are TGTGCCAGCAGCCGCCTAGGGGGAAGGGGCTACACCTTC.

The chain joins TRBV6-1 to TRBJ1-2, with TRBD1 matching over 10 bases. V shed 4 bases, J shed 11 bases, and the junction held 4 bases outside the gene matches. The length of the CDR3 is 12 residues. CDR1 is MNHNS and CDR2 is SASEGT in the germline V gene. In DNA form, the CDR3 reads TGTGCCAGCAGTGGGGGACAGGGGAAGTACACCTTC. Translating it yields CASSGGQGKYTF.

The gene calls are TRBV9 and TRBJ2-5; 9 nucleotides match TRBD2. The CDR3 covers 16 residues. Trimming removed 3 bases from V and 7 bases from J; junction bases left unmatched: 13. Germline values: CDR1 SGDLS, CDR2 YYNGEE. The CDR3 here is CASSAGASGTVGTQYF. The CDR3 coding sequence is TGTGCCAGCAGCGCTGGGGCTAGCGGGACCGTGGGGACCCAGTACTTC.

The genes are TRBV10-3 and TRBJ2-3; TRBD2 aligns across 10 bases. J was trimmed by 7 bases and V by 3 bases; bases with no gene match: 7. This CDR3 is 15 amino acids long. In germline, CDR1 is ENHRY, CDR2 SYGVKD. The CDR3 bases are TGTGCCATCAGTGACCTAGCGGGGGTAGTGAATACGCAGTATTTT. Translation gives CAISDLAGVVNTQYF.

J is TRBJ2-5 and V is TRBV5-6; 8 bases agree with TRBD1. The J call is uncertain, as TRBJ2-7 better fits the DNA end. The CDR3 has 15 residues. Germline CDR1 is SGHDT and CDR2 is YYEEEE. The CDR3 here is CASSEGPDRDYEQYF. CDR3 coding DNA: TGTGCCAGCAGCGAGGGCCCGGACAGGGACTACGAGCAGTACTTC.

The V gene is TRBV7-9, the J gene TRBJ2-3; 7 nucleotides line up with TRBD2. The CDR3 length is 16 residues. With V trimmed by 1 base and J by 2 bases, 6 bases remained unmatched. Per germline, CDR1 SEHNR and CDR2 FQNEAQ (reference sequence). The CDR3 region is CASSLGMSGDTDTQYF. DNA of the CDR3: TGTGCCAGCAGCTTAGGGATGAGCGGGGACACAGATACGCAGTATTTT.

As concerns this clone: The same CDR3 arises from other DNA sequences in this sample as well. The rearrangement joins TRBV7-2 to TRBJ2-2; the D gene is possibly TRBD2 (7 bases). With 4 bases removed from V and 7 bases from J, the gap between germline ends came to 13 bases. Germline lookup yields CDR1 SGHTA and CDR2 FQGNSA. The CDR3 runs to 14 residues. CDR3 loop: CASSSTGGYGELFF. The CDR3 DNA follows: TGTGCCAGCAGCTCGACGGGGGGCTACGGGGAGCTGTTTTTT.

The CDR3 sequence: CASSQTRQGEFYNEQFF. The DNA of the CDR3 is TGCGCCAGCAGTCAAACAAGACAGGGAGAGTTCTACAATGAGCAGTTCTTC. This chain uses TRBV23-1 with TRBJ2-1; 7 nucleotides align to TRBD1. TRBV23-1 is reported as an ORF; its role is uncertain. CDR3 size: 17 residues. V dropped 2 bases and J dropped 3; count of bases not matched to a gene: 10.

The chain is built from TRBV2 and TRBJ2-1; 8 nucleotides align to TRBD2. The CDR3 sequence is 14 residues long. CDR1 is SNHLY and CDR2 is FYNNEI in the germline V gene. V dropped 7 bases and J dropped 5; count of bases not matched to a gene: 7. This chain's CDR3 is CASTTGGLNNEQFF. The CDR3 region has the DNA TGTGCCAGCACCACGGGGGGGCTAAACAATGAGCAGTTCTTC.

In this sample, this clone turned up a few times. This chain links TRBV7-2 with TRBJ2-5; 7 positions agree with TRBD1. The V segment lost 5 bases and the J segment 4 bases; nucleotides outside the gene matches: 7. The CDR3 loop spans 14 amino acids. The V gene's germline CDR1 is SGHTA and CDR2 FQGNSA. This CDR3 reads CASSMRQGGETQYF. CDR3 DNA sequence: TGTGCCAGCAGCATGAGACAGGGTGGAGAGACCCAGTACTTC.

The genes are TRBV7-9 and TRBJ1-4, with a tentative D call TRBD1 (6 bases). CDR1 is SEHNR, CDR2 FQNEAQ, per germline (reference sequence). The CDR3 is 16 residues long. V lost 4 bases, J lost 3 bases, and 15 bases lay in between. The CDR3 reads CASSYHRTDSNEKLFF. The DNA of the CDR3 is TGTGCCAGCAGCTACCACCGGACAGATTCTAATGAAAAACTGTTTTTT. Combining the CDR3 with reference TRBV7-9 and TRBJ1-4 gives the whole variable domain DTGVSQNPRHKITKRGQNVTFRCDPISEHNRLYWYRQTLGQGPEFLTYFQNEAQLEKSRLLSDRFSAERPKGSFSTLEIQRTEQGDSAMYLCASSYHRTDSNEKLFFGSGTQLSVL.

For this clone: Other DNA variants within this sample encode the same CDR3. The chain uses TRBV27 and TRBJ1-5, with D possibly matching TRBD1 (5 bases). With 8 bases removed from V and 0 bases from J, the gap between germline ends came to 14 bases. Per germline, CDR1 MNHEY and CDR2 SMNVEV (reference sequence). The CDR3 sequence is 15 residues long. The CDR3 region has the DNA TGTGCCAGCGGACCTCAGGGTTATAGCAATCAGCCCCAGCATTTT. Translation: CASGPQGYSNQPQHF.

This chain uses TRBV6-5 with TRBJ2-1; the D is unclear. Germline V gene sequence: CDR1 MNHEY, CDR2 SVGAGI. The CDR3 is 15 amino acids. The V end was cut by 3 bases, the J end by 5 bases, with 14 bases between. CDR3 amino acids: CASSYSFPSDNEQFF. The CDR3 DNA reads as TGTGCCAGCAGTTATTCTTTCCCGTCCGACAATGAGCAGTTCTTC.

The rearrangement joins TRBV7-9 to TRBJ2-7, with TRBD1 matching 12 bases. This CDR3 is 15 amino acids long. The germline V gene has CDR1 SEHNR and CDR2 FQNEAQ (reference sequence). Losses at the gene ends were 5 bases for V and 5 bases for J; bases not matched to a gene: 7. The CDR3 DNA reads TGTGCCAGCAGCCACCGGGACAGGGGGCCCGACGAGCAGTACTTC. This translates into CASSHRDRGPDEQYF. Full variable domain (remainder filled in from reference TRBV7-9 and TRBJ2-7): DTGVSQNPRHKITKRGQNVTFRCDPISEHNRLYWYRQTLGQGPEFLTYFQNEAQLEKSRLLSDRFSAERPKGSFSTLEIQRTEQGDSAMYLCASSHRDRGPDEQYFGPGTRLTVT.

There are a few counts of this clone. CDR3 amino acids: CASSPGTGEGYEQYF. In DNA, the CDR3 is TGCGCCAGCAGCCCGGGGACAGGGGAGGGATACGAGCAGTACTTC. This chain connects TRBV5-1 to TRBJ2-5, with 10 bases aligning to TRBD1. The J call may be mistaken, given a closer DNA end match to TRBJ2-7. Looked up from germline, CDR1 is SGHRS and CDR2 is YFSETQ. The CDR3 length is 15 residues.

The J gene is TRBJ1-2, the V gene TRBV6-1; weak D call: TRBD1 (5 bases). The CDR3 is made up of 14 amino acids. The ends were cut back, 6 bases at V and 3 bases at J, with 14 bases in the middle. Germline CDR1 MNHNS, CDR2 SASEGT. DNA of the CDR3: TGTGCCAGCAGACGAACCGGGGGATACTATGGCTACACCTTC. Translation gives CASRRTGGYYGYTF.

The chain couples TRBV7-3 to TRBJ2-2, with 9 nucleotides matching TRBD2. CDR3 size: 16 residues. Germline assignment: CDR1 SGHTA and CDR2 FQGTGA. V gave up 3 bases and J gave up 1 base; unmatched junction bases: 3. This chain's CDR3 is CASSFEAGGNTGELFF. As DNA, the CDR3 is TGTGCCAGCAGCTTTGAAGCGGGAGGGAACACCGGGGAGCTGTTTTTT.